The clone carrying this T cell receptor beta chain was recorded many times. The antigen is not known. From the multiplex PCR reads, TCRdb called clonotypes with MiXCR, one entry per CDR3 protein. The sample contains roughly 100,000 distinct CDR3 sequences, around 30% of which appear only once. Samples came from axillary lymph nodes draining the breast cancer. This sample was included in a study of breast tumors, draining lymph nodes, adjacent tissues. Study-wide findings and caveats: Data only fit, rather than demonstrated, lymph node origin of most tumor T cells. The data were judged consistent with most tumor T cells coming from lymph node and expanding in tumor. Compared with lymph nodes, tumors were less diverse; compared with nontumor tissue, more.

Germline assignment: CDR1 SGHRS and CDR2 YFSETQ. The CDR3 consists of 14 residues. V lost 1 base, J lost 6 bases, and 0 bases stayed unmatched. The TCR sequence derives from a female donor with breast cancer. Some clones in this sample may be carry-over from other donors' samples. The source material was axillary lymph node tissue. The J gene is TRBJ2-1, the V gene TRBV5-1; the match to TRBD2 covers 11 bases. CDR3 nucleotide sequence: TGCGCCAGCAGCTTGACTAGCGGGAGCAATGAGCAGTTCTTC. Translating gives CASSLTSGSNEQFF.